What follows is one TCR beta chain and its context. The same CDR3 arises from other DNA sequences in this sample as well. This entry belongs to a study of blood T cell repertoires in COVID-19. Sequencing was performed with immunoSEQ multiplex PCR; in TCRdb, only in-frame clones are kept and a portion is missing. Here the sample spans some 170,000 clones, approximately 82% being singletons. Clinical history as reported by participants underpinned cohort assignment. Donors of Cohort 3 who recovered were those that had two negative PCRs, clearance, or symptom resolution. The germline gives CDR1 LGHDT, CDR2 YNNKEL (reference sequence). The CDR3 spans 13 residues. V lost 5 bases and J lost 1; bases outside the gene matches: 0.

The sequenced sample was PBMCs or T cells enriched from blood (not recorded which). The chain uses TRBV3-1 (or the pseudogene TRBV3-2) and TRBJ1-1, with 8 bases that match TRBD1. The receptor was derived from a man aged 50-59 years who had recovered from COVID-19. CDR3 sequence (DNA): TGTGCCAGCAGCGACAGGGGGAACACTGAAGCTTTCTTT. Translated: CASSDRGNTEAFF.